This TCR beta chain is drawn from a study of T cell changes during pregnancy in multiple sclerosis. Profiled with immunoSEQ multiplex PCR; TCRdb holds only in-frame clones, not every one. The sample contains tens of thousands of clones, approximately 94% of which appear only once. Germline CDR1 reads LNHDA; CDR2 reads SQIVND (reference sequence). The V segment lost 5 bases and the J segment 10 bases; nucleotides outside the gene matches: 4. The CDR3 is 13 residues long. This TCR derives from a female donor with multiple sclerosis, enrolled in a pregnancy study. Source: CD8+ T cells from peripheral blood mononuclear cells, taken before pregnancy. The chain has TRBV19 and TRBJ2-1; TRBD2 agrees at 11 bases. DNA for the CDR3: TGTGCCAGTAGTCACTTAGCGGGAGGGGAGCAGTTCTTC. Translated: CASSHLAGGEQFF.